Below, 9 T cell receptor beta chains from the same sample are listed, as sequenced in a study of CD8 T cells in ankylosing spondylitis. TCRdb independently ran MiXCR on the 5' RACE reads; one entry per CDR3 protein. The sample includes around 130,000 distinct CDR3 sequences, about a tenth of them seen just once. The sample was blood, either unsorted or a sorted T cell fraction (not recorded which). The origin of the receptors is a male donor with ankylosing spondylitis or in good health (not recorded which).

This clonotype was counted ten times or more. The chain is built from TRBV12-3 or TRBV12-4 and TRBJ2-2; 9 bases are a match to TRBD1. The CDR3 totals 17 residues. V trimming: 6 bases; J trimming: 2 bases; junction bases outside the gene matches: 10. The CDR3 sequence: CASSPPWTGDNTGELFF. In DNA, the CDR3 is TGTGCCAGCAGCCCCCCTTGGACAGGGGATAACACCGGGGAGCTGTTTTTT.

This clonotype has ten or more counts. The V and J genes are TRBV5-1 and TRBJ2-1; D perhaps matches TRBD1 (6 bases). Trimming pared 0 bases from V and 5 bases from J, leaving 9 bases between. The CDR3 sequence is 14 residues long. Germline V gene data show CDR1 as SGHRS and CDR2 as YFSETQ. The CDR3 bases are TGCGCCAGCAGCTTGGGACAGGCCCACAATGAGCAGTTCTTC. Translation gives CASSLGQAHNEQFF.

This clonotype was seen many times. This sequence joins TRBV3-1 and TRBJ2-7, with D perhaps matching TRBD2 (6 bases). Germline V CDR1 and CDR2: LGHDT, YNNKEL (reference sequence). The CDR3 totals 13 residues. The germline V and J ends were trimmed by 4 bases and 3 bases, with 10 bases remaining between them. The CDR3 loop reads CASSPGLIYEQYF. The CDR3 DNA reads TGTGCCAGCAGCCCGGGACTGATCTACGAGCAGTACTTC.

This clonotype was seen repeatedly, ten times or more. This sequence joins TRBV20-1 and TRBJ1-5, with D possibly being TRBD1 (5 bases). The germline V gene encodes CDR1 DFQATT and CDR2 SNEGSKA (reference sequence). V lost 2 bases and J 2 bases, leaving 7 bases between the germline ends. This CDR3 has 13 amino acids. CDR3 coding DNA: TGCAGTGCTAGACAGGGCGGCAATCAGCCCCAGCATTTT. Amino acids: CSARQGGNQPQHF.

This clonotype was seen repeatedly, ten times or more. In DNA, the CDR3 is TGCAGTGCTAGTTCAAGGTTAGGTGAGCAGTTCTTC. It is translated as CSASSRLGEQFF. V gene TRBV20-1 combines with J gene TRBJ2-1; no definite D call. CDR1 and CDR2 (germline): DFQATT, SNEGSKA (reference sequence). V was clipped by 3 bases and J by 9 bases, with 12 bases between them. This CDR3 contains 12 residues.

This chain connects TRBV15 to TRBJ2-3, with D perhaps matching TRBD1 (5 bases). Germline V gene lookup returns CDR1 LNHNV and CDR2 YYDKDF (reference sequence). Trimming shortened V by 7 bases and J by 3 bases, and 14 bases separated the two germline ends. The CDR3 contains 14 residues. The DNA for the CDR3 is TGTGCCACCACAAGGGGAACCAAGACAGATACGCAGTATTTT. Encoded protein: CATTRGTKTDTQYF.

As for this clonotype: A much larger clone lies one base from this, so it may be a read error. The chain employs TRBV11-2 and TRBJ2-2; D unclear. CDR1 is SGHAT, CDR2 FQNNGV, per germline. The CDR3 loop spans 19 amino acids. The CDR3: CASSSIPIPQKVQTAELFF. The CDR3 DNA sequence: TGTGCCAGCAGCTCCATACCGATCCCACAAAAAGTTCAAACCGCGGAGCTGTTTTTT.

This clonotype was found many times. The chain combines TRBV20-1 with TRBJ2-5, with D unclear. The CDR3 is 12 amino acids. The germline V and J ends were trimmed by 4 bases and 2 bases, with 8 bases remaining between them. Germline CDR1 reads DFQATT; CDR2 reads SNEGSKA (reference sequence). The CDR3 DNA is TGCAGTGCTATTCCCCAACAAGAGACCCAGTACTTC. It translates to CSAIPQQETQYF.

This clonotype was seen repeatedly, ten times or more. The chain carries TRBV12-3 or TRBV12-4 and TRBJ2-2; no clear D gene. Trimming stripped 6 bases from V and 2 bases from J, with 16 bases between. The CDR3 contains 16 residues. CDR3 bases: TGTGCCAGCAGGACAAGGTTAGGCGGTAACACCGGGGAGCTGTTTTTT. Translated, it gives CASRTRLGGNTGELFF.